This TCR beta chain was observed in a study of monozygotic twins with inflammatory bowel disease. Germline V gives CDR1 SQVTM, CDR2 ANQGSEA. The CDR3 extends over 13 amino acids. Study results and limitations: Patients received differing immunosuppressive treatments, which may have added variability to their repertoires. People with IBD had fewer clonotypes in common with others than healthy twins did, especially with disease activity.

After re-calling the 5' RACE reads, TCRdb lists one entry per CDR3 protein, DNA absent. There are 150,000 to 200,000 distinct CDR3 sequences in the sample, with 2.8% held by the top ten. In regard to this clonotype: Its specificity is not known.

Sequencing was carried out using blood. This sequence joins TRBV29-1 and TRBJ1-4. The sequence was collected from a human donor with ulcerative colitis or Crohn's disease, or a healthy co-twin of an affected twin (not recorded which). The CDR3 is CSVGSDLYEKLFF.